This passage covers 2 T cell receptor beta chains from one sample sequenced in a study of blood T cells in healthy people across ages (dated by TCRdb to 2013 to 2016). Library construction relied on 5' RACE. Sequencing relied on an Illumina HiSeq 2500. A second PCR of roughly 6 to 11 cycles was run with a J-beta primer mix and a sample-barcoded 5' primer. TCRdb trimmed the raw reads at Q25, called clones with MiXCR and kept productive beta chains. Every distinct CDR3 protein forms one entry, paired with its most common genes and DNA. The sample records about 1.4 million distinct CDR3 sequences, approximately 59% of which are singletons. The top ten clonotypes cover 6.5% to 8% of the sample. The sample was blood. The origin of the receptors is a man between 18 and 29 years old in good health.

The V gene is TRBV6-5, the J gene TRBJ2-1; 10 nucleotides agree with TRBD1. In germline, CDR1 is MNHEY, CDR2 SVGAGI. This CDR3 has 13 amino acids. V shed 5 bases, J shed 9 bases, and the junction held 4 bases outside the gene matches. The CDR3 DNA reads as TGTGCCAGCAGTATGACAGGGGGCGGTGAGCAGTTCTTC. Translating it yields CASSMTGGGEQFF.

The chain combines TRBV4-1 with TRBJ2-3; 12 nucleotides align to TRBD2. Germline V gives CDR1 MGHRA, CDR2 YSYEKL. Unmatched junction bases numbered 9, after V lost 5 bases and J lost 0 bases. The CDR3 sequence is 18 residues long. Here the CDR3 reads CASSSRLAGASSTDTQYF. The DNA for the CDR3 is TGCGCCAGCAGCTCCCGACTAGCGGGGGCCTCGAGCACAGATACGCAGTATTTT.